In its sample, the clone carrying this T cell receptor beta chain was seen a few times. What it binds is unknown. A J-beta primer mix and a sample-barcoded 5' primer were used in a second PCR of about 7 to 12 cycles. Unique molecular identifiers of 12 random nucleotides labeled each cDNA. TCRdb itself ran the 5' RACE reads through MiXCR, one entry per CDR3 protein. The sample holds 650,000 to 800,000 distinct CDR3 sequences; more than 40% are singletons and the top ten take around 21%. The record originates from a study of blood T cells in healthy people across ages. Regarding the study as a whole: Correlation between TCR beta diversity and naive T cell percentage was strong.

In germline, CDR1 is DFQATT, CDR2 SNEGSKA (reference sequence). Trimming stripped 0 bases from V and 4 bases from J, with 10 bases between. This CDR3 has 14 residues. Sequencing was carried out using blood. The TCR originated in a man in his 60s in good health. V is TRBV20-1 and J is TRBJ2-1, with a weak D call TRBD1 (5 bases). The CDR3 nucleotides read TGCAGTGCTAGAGATGTGGCAGGGTACAATGAGCAGTTCTTC. Encoded protein: CSARDVAGYNEQFF.